This TCR beta chain was sequenced during a study of cytomegalovirus exposure and HLA in healthy donors. About the research overall: Of around 410 genotyped donors, roughly 76% grouped in the Caucasian-associated ancestry cluster. General observations from the study: A later analysis linked a missense variant in DCLRE1C to the trimming of TCR beta V and J genes. Reports credit the classifier with highly specific, highly sensitive diagnosis of cytomegalovirus status. The investigators catalogued about 170 TCR beta chains as cytomegalovirus-associated.

Remarks on this clone: Its target is not known. Other DNA sequences in this sample translate to the same CDR3.

From germline, CDR1 is SGHAT and CDR2 FQNNGV. The CDR3 is 13 residues long. V shed 2 bases and J 10 bases; nucleotides not matched to a gene: 7. The PCR had 60 Vbeta and 13 Jbeta primers. Some clones are missing from TCRdb's copy, which holds only in-frame ones; the method was immunoSEQ multiplex PCR. The data hold fewer than 120,000 clones, with approximately 82% observed a single time. The clonotype comes from a young man in good health and CMV-seropositive. The rearrangement uses TRBV11-2 and TRBJ2-7; 8 positions agree with TRBD1. Material for sequencing was PBMCs. This CDR3 reads CASSLPDRVSQYF. The DNA for the CDR3 is TGTGCCAGCAGCTTACCGGACAGGGTGTCCCAGTACTTC.